This T cell receptor (beta chain) comes out of a study of cytomegalovirus exposure and HLA in healthy donors. The CDR3 has 16 amino acids. CDR1 MGHDK and CDR2 SYGVNS come from the germline V gene. V shed 4 bases and J 0 bases; nucleotides not matched to a gene: 5. The PCR used 60 Vbeta and 13 Jbeta primers. Profiled with immunoSEQ multiplex PCR; TCRdb holds only in-frame clones, not every one. This sample carries around 110,000 clones, more than 60% of them seen once, and the ten largest clones take 1.5%. The chain uses TRBV25-1 and TRBJ2-1; 8 positions agree with TRBD2. The receptor was isolated from a man between 18 and 29 years old in good health and CMV-seronegative. The sample consisted of PBMCs. The CDR3 coding sequence is TGTGCCAGCAGTGTCTCAGCGGGGGTCTCCTACAATGAGCAGTTCTTC. It specifies CASSVSAGVSYNEQFF.